Below are 19 T cell receptor beta chains sequenced from a single sample in a study of cytomegalovirus exposure and HLA in healthy donors. Both 60 Vbeta primers and 13 Jbeta primers went into the PCR. Method: immunoSEQ multiplex PCR; TCRdb's copy keeps in-frame clones and lacks some. The sample yields under 200,000 clones, roughly 80% seen once. The sample taken for sequencing was PBMCs. Receptors originate from a woman aged 18 to 35 in good health and CMV-seronegative.

V is TRBV7-2 and J is TRBJ2-7; the match to TRBD2 covers 7 bases. Germline trimming cut 1 base from V and 2 bases from J; bases unmatched to any gene: 2. Germline loops: CDR1 SGHTA, CDR2 FQGNSA. The CDR3 totals 14 residues. The chain's CDR3 is CASSLGAGAYEQYV. The DNA for the CDR3 is TGTGCCAGCAGCTTAGGGGCGGGGGCCTACGAGCAGTACGTC.

The chain has TRBV7-2 and TRBJ2-3; perhaps TRBD2 as D (5 bases). Per germline, CDR1 SGHTA and CDR2 FQGNSA. The V gene lost 9 bases and the J gene lost 1 base, with 14 bases spanning the gap. The CDR3 length is 14 residues. CDR3 nucleotides: TGTGCCAGTTACCCTAGAGCGGGCACAGATACGCAGTATTTT. Amino acid sequence: CASYPRAGTDTQYF.

The J gene is TRBJ2-1, the V gene TRBV18; 12 nucleotides match TRBD2. V gave up 3 bases and J gave up 3 bases; unmatched junction bases: 6. The germline CDR1 and CDR2 sequences are KGHSH and LQKENI. The CDR3 contains 17 residues. The CDR3 nucleotides read TGTGCCAGCTCACCCCCCGGACTAGCGGGGCTCTACAATGAGCAGTTCTTC. It specifies CASSPPGLAGLYNEQFF.

Only a few counts were recorded for this clone. The DNA of the CDR3 is TGTGCCAGCAGCCCGGGATTCAGAAGTGATTGGGGCTACACCTTC. It codes for CASSPGFRSDWGYTF. The J gene is TRBJ1-2, the V gene TRBV6-1; no clear D gene. Trimming took off 6 bases at V and 8 bases at J, with 22 bases between the two ends. Looked up from germline, CDR1 is MNHNS and CDR2 is SASEGT. The CDR3 has 15 residues.

This sequence joins TRBV28 and TRBJ2-7; 9 bases are shared with TRBD2. This CDR3 is built from 17 residues. V shed 3 bases and J 0 bases; nucleotides not matched to a gene: 9. The germline gives CDR1 MDHEN, CDR2 SYDVKM. For the CDR3, the DNA is TGTGCCAGCAGTTTTAAGCGGGAGGCCCTTAGCTCCTACGAGCAGTACTTC. This encodes CASSFKREALSSYEQYF. Combining the CDR3 with reference TRBV28 and TRBJ2-7 gives the whole variable domain DVKVTQSSRYLVKRTGEKVFLECVQDMDHENMFWYRQDPGLGLRLIYFSYDVKMKEKGDIPEGYSVSREKKERFSLILESASTNQTSMYLCASSFKREALSSYEQYFGPGTRLTVT.

This sequence joins TRBV11-3 and TRBJ1-4; TRBD1 aligns across 8 bases. Germline V gene data show CDR1 as SGHNT and CDR2 as YENEEA. After removal of 3 bases from V and 0 bases from J, the junction contained 12 bases not matched to a gene. CDR3 size: 19 residues. This chain's CDR3 is CASSFVQGGYLSTNEKLFF. CDR3 nucleotide sequence: TGTGCCAGCAGCTTTGTACAGGGGGGTTATCTTTCAACTAATGAAAAACTGTTTTTT.

This clone was counted only a few times. The rearrangement uses TRBV4-1 and TRBJ2-1; possible D gene TRBD2, 6 bases. CDR1 MGHRA and CDR2 YSYEKL come from the germline V gene. The CDR3 totals 19 residues. The V gene lost 1 base and the J gene lost 2 bases, with 21 bases spanning the gap. Here the CDR3 reads CASSQGAVAGKRTYNEQFF. The CDR3, as DNA: TGCGCCAGCAGCCAAGGGGCGGTGGCGGGGAAAAGGACCTACAATGAGCAGTTCTTC.

In DNA form, the CDR3 reads TGTGCCAGCAGTTTATATAGGGCGGAGAGGGAGTACTTC. Its translation is CASSLYRAEREYF. The V call is TRBV27, the J call TRBJ2-7; TRBD2 might be the D (5 bases). Trimming took 1 base from V and 11 from J, leaving 15 bases between them. This CDR3 contains 13 residues. Per germline, CDR1 MNHEY and CDR2 SMNVEV (reference sequence).

The V gene is TRBV25-1, the J gene TRBJ1-2; no firm D call. The CDR3 length is 13 residues. CDR1 is MGHDK and CDR2 is SYGVNS in the germline V gene. Trimming left V 1 base short and J 6 bases short, with 9 bases between. CDR3 sequence (DNA): TGTGCCAGCAGTGAATCGGGGAGCCATGGCTACACCTTC. Translating gives CASSESGSHGYTF.

The chain uses TRBV7-2 and TRBJ1-4; D may be TRBD1 (5 bases). Germline values: CDR1 SGHTA, CDR2 FQGNSA. V dropped 1 base and J dropped 5 bases, with 11 bases sitting between them. This CDR3 is built from 15 residues. Here the CDR3 DNA reads TGTGCCAGCAGCTTAGATCCAGGACAAAATGAAAAACTGTTTTTT. This codes for CASSLDPGQNEKLFF.

This chain joins TRBV30 and TRBJ2-7; no firm D call. The germline V and J ends were trimmed by 3 bases and 2 bases, with 14 bases remaining between them. The CDR3 sequence is 14 residues long. Germline V gene lookup returns CDR1 GTSNPN and CDR2 SVGIG (reference sequence). Written as DNA, the CDR3 is TGTGCCTGGAGCTTGGGCGTCTTACCCTACGAGCAGTACGTC. This sequence encodes CAWSLGVLPYEQYV.

The chain employs TRBV30 and TRBJ1-1; D call uncertain. Germline values: CDR1 GTSNPN, CDR2 SVGIG (reference sequence). With 2 bases removed from V and 3 bases from J, the gap between germline ends came to 4 bases. The CDR3 spans 11 residues. The CDR3 loop is CAWSTDTEAFF. The CDR3, as DNA: TGTGCCTGGAGTACGGACACTGAAGCTTTCTTT. Full variable domain (remainder filled in from reference TRBV30 and TRBJ1-1): SQTIHQWPATLVQPVGSPLSLECTVEGTSNPNLYWYRQAAGRGLQLLFYSVGIGQISSEVPQNLSASRPQDRQFILSSKKLLLSDSGFYLCAWSTDTEAFFGQGTRLTVV.

The V and J genes are TRBV7-9 and TRBJ2-1; 7 nucleotides agree with TRBD2. CDR1 SEHNR and CDR2 FQNEAQ come from the germline V gene (reference sequence). This CDR3 is 15 amino acids long. J gave up 8 bases and V 5 bases, and 12 bases lay outside the gene matches. The CDR3 bases are TGTGCCAGCAGCCTCGGGAGGTTCGCATACGATGAGCAGTTCTTC. Amino acids: CASSLGRFAYDEQFF.

CDR3 region: CASSVAWGPPNEQFF. For the CDR3, the DNA is TGTGCCAGCAGCGTAGCTTGGGGGCCACCTAATGAGCAGTTCTTC. V is TRBV9 and J is TRBJ2-1, with TRBD1 as a possible D gene (6 bases). Trimming pared 0 bases from V and 7 bases from J, leaving 14 bases between. Looked up from germline, CDR1 is SGDLS and CDR2 is YYNGEE. CDR3 size: 15 residues.

The gene calls are TRBV19 and TRBJ2-7, with 7 positions matching TRBD1. J gave up 3 bases and V 3 bases, and 5 bases lay outside the gene matches. Germline CDR1 is LNHDA and CDR2 is SQIVND (reference sequence). CDR3 length: 14 amino acids. Here the CDR3 reads CASSMADRYYEQYF. In DNA, the CDR3 is TGTGCCAGTAGTATGGCGGACAGGTACTACGAGCAGTACTTC.

The chain couples TRBV28 to TRBJ1-2; D is unclear. Deletions cut 3 bases from V and 6 bases from J, with 11 bases between. Per the germline V gene, CDR1 is MDHEN and CDR2 is SYDVKM. This CDR3 spans 13 amino acids. The CDR3 loop reads CASSFETFNGYTF. CDR3 DNA sequence: TGTGCCAGCAGTTTTGAGACATTTAATGGCTACACCTTC.

The chain combines TRBV10-3 with TRBJ2-2; weak D call: TRBD2 (5 bases). This CDR3 is built from 13 residues. In germline, CDR1 is ENHRY, CDR2 SYGVKD. Trimming removed 2 bases at V and 7 bases at J, with 8 bases between. DNA for the CDR3: TGTGCCATCAGTGAGCGGGGAAGCGGGGAGCTGTTTTTT. Translating gives CAISERGSGELFF.

V usage is TRBV6-6 and J usage is TRBJ2-3, with D maybe TRBD1 (6 bases). Trimming stripped 6 bases from V and 3 bases from J, with 13 bases between. Germline CDR1 MNHNY, CDR2 SVGAGI (reference sequence). CDR3 length equals 14 residues. CDR3 in amino acids: CASSSPGTTDTQYF. The CDR3 coding sequence is TGTGCCAGCAGCTCCCCTGGGACAACAGATACGCAGTATTTT.

This rearrangement joins TRBV7-2 to TRBJ1-3; D gene ambiguous. CDR3 size: 14 residues. Germline V CDR1 and CDR2: SGHTA, FQGNSA. V was cut by 1 base and J by 2 bases, with 6 bases left in between. The CDR3 nucleotides read TGTGCCAGCAGCTTAGGAGGTACTGGAAACACCATATATTTT. This sequence encodes CASSLGGTGNTIYF.